This T cell receptor (beta chain) was recorded in a study of CD8 T cells in Susac syndrome. Study conclusions and caveats: That the number of individuals in its TCR sequencing and HLA analysis was relatively small was acknowledged by the study.

Regarding this clonotype: Its antigen is undetermined.

Trimming pared 0 bases from V and 8 bases from J, leaving 9 bases between. Per germline, CDR1 SGDLS and CDR2 YYNGEE. This CDR3 has 13 amino acids. It was with random hexamers that roughly 0.45 to 1 ug RNA was reverse transcribed. By means of immunoSEQ multiplex PCR, TCR beta CDR3 spanning 54 Vbeta and 13 Jbeta underwent amplification. TCRdb passed the immunoSEQ multiplex PCR reads through MiXCR, listing each CDR3 protein once. The sample includes a few hundred thousand distinct CDR3 sequences, 95% seen only once; the top ten take 0.075% to 0.095%. TEMRA cells underwent FACS enrichment and CD8+ and CD4+ T cells underwent negative isolation.

Material for sequencing was CD4+ T cells from PBMCs. V and J are TRBV9 and TRBJ2-1, with D uncertain. This TCR came from a human donor with multiple sclerosis. The CDR3 reads CASSVVGWDEQFF. CDR3 sequence (DNA): TGTGCCAGCAGCGTAGTCGGTTGGGATGAGCAGTTCTTC. Full variable domain (missing parts from reference TRBV9 and TRBJ2-1): DSGVTQTPKHLITATGQRVTLRCSPRSGDLSVYWYQQSLDQGLQFLIQYYNGEERAKGNILERFSAQQFPDLHSELNLSSLELGDSALYFCASSVVGWDEQFFGPGTRLTVL.